This T cell receptor (beta chain) emerged from a study of blood T cell repertoires in COVID-19. Study overall: Whether acute or convalescent, the COVID-19 samples came from the United States, Italy and Spain.

In the authors' workflow: The assay estimated nucleated cells by amplifying reference gene primers. The protocol was immunoSEQ multiplex PCR, while the TCRdb copy is restricted to in-frame clones and leaves out a portion. Clone size and V and J calls were adopted from that table, with D and trimming inferred from the DNA. The data contain about 300,000 clones, around 88% of them seen just once; the ten biggest clones take up 5.5% to 8%. Trimming at V came to 3 bases and at J to 9 bases, leaving 7 bases not matched to a gene. CDR1 is SNHLY, CDR2 FYNNEI, per germline. This CDR3 spans 13 amino acids. Material: peripheral blood. V usage is TRBV2 and J usage is TRBJ2-5, with TRBD2 identical over 7 bases. This sequence was found in a woman aged 25 to 39 who had recovered from COVID-19. The CDR3 region has the DNA TGTGCCAGCAGTGAGGTCGGGGGGTCGGCCCAGTACTTC. Its translation is CASSEVGGSAQYF.